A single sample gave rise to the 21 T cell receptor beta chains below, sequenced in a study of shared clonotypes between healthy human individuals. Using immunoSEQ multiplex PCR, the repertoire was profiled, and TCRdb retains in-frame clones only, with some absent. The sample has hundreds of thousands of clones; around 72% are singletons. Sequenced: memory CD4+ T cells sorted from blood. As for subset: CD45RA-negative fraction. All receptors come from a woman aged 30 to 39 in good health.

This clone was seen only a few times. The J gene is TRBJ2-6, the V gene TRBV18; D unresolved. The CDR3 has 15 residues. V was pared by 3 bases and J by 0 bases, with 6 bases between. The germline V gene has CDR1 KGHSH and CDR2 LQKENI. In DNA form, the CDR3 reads TGTGCCAGCTCACCCGAATTCTCTGGGGCCAACGTCCTGACTTTC. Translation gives CASSPEFSGANVLTF.

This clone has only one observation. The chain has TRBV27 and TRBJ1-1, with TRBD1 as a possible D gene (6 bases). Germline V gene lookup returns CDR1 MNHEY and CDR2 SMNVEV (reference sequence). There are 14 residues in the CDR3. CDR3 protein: CVAKAEGGRTEAFF. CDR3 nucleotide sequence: TGTGTCGCAAAAGCAGAGGGGGGTCGGACTGAAGCTTTCTTT.

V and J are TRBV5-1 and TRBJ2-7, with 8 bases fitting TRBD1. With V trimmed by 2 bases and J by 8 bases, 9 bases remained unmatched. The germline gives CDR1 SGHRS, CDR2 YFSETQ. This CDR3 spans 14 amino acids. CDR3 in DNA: TGCGCCAGCAGCTTCGATTCCACAGGGGGGAAGCAGTACTTC. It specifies CASSFDSTGGKQYF.

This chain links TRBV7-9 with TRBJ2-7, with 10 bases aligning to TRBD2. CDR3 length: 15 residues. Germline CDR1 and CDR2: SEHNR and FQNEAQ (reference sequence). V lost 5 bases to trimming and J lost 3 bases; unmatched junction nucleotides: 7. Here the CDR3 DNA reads TGTGCCAGCAGCAATAGCGGGAGGCGCTTCTACGAGCAGTACTTC. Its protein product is CASSNSGRRFYEQYF. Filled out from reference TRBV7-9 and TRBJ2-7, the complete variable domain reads DTGVSQNPRHKITKRGQNVTFRCDPISEHNRLYWYRQTLGQGPEFLTYFQNEAQLEKSRLLSDRFSAERPKGSFSTLEIQRTEQGDSAMYLCASSNSGRRFYEQYFGPGTRLTVT.

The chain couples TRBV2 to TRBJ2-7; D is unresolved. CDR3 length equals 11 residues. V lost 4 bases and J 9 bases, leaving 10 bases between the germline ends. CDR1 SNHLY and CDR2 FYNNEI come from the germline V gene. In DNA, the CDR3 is TGTGCCAGCAGTGTACAGATAACGCAGTACTTC. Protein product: CASSVQITQYF.

This CDR3 is CASTPGANVLTF. The CDR3 DNA is TGTGCCAGTACGCCTGGGGCCAACGTCCTGACTTTC. The V call is TRBV2, the J call TRBJ2-6; no clear D. V lost 9 bases and J 2 bases, leaving 5 bases between the germline ends. The germline V gene encodes CDR1 SNHLY and CDR2 FYNNEI. The CDR3 covers 12 residues.

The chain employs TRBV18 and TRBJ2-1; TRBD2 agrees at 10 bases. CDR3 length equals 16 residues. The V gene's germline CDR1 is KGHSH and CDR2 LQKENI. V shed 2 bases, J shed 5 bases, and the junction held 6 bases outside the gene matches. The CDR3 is CASSPAAGGNHNEQFF. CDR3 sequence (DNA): TGTGCCAGCTCACCAGCAGCGGGAGGGAACCACAATGAGCAGTTCTTC.

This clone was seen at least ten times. CDR3 residues: CASSQGAGGRAYEQYF. In DNA, the CDR3 is TGTGCCAGCAGCCAAGGTGCGGGAGGGAGAGCCTACGAGCAGTACTTC. This sequence joins TRBV7-2 and TRBJ2-7; 9 bases agree with TRBD2. The germline CDR1 and CDR2 sequences are SGHTA and FQGNSA. CDR3 size: 16 residues. The ends lost 5 bases at V and 2 bases at J; junction bases unmatched: 10. The full variable domain, its missing parts supplied by reference TRBV7-2 and TRBJ2-7, is GAGVSQSPSNKVTEKGKDVELRCDPISGHTALYWYRQSLGQGLEFLIYFQGNSAPDKSGLPSDRFSAERTGGSVSTLTIQRTQQEDSAVYLCASSQGAGGRAYEQYFGPGTRLTVT.

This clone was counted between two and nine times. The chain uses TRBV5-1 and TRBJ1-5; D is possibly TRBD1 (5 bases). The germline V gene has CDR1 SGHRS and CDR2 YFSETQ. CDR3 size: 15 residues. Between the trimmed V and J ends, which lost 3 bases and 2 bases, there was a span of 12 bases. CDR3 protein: CASSYGGEGNQPQHF. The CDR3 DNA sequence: TGCGCCAGCAGCTATGGGGGGGAAGGCAATCAGCCCCAGCATTTT.

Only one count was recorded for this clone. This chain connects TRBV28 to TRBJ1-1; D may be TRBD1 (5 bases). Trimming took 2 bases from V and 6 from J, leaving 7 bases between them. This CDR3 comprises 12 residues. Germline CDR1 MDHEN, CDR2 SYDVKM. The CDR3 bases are TGTGCCAGCAGTTTACGGGGGGCTGAAGCTTTCTTT. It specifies CASSLRGAEAFF.

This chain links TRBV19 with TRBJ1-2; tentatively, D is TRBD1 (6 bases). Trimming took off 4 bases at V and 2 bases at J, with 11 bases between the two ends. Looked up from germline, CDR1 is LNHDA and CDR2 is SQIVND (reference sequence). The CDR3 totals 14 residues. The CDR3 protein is CASSTPTGNYGYTF. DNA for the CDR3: TGTGCCAGTAGTACCCCGACAGGCAACTATGGCTACACCTTC.

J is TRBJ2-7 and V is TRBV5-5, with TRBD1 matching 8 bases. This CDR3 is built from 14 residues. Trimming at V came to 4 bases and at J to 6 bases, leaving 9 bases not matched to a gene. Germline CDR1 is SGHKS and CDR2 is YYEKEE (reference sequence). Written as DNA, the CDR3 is TGTGCCAGCAGCCCCGGTCAGGGGGCAGTCGAGCAGTACTTC. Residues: CASSPGQGAVEQYF.

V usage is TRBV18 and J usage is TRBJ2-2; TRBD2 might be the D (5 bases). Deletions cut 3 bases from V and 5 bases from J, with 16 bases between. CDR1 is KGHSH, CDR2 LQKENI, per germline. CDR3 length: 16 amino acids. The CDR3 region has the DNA TGTGCCAGCTCACCGAGATCCGGGGTGGAGACCGGGGAGCTGTTTTTT. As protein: CASSPRSGVETGELFF.

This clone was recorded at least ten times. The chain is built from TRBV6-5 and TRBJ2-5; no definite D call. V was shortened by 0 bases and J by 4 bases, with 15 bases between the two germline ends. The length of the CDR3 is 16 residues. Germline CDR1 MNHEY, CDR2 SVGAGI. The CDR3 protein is CASSYSSLVGRETQYF. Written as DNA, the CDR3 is TGTGCCAGCAGTTACTCGAGTTTGGTCGGAAGAGAGACCCAGTACTTC.

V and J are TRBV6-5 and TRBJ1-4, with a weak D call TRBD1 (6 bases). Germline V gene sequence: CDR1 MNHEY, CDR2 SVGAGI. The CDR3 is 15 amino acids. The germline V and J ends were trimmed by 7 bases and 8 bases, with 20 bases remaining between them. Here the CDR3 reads CASNPRRIGGEKLFF. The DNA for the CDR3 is TGTGCCAGCAATCCTCGACGTATAGGGGGGGAAAAACTGTTTTTT.

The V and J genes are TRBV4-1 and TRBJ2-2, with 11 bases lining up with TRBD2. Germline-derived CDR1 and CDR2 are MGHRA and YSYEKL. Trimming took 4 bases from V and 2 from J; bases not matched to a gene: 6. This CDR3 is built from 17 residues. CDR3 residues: CASSRGTSGTNTGELFF. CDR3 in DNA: TGCGCCAGCAGCCGCGGGACTAGCGGAACCAACACCGGGGAGCTGTTTTTT.

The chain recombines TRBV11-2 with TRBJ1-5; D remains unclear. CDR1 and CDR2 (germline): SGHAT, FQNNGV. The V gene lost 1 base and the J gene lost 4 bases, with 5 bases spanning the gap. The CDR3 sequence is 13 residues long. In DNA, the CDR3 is TGTGCCAGCAGCTTAGGCCTAAATCAGCCCCAGCATTTT. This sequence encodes CASSLGLNQPQHF.

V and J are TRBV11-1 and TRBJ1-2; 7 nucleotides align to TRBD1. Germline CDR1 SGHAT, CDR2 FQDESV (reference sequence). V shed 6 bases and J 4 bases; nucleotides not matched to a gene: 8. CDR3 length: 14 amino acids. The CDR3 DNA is TGTGCCAGCAGTCCCACAGGGGATTTCTATGGCTACACCTTC. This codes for CASSPTGDFYGYTF.

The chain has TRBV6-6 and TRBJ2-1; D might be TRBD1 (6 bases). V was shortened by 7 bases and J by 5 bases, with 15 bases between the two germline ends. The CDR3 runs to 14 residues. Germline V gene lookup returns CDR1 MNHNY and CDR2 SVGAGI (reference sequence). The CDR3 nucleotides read TGTGCCAGCACCCGGACAGAAGGGAACAATGAGCAGTTCTTC. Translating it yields CASTRTEGNNEQFF.

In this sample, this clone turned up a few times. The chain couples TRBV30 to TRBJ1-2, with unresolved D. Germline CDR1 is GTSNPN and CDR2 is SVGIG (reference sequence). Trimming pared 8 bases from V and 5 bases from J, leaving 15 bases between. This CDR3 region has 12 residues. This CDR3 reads CASSLGIYGYTF. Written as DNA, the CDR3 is TGTGCCAGTAGCCTAGGGATTTATGGCTACACCTTC.

This CDR3 reads CASSLQGMSNQPQHF. CDR3 sequence (DNA): TGTGCCAGCAGCTTGCAGGGTATGAGCAATCAGCCCCAGCATTTT. The V call is TRBV6-1, the J call TRBJ1-5, with D maybe TRBD1 (5 bases). Trimming shortened V by 6 bases and J by 1 base, and 13 bases separated the two germline ends. CDR1 is MNHNS and CDR2 is SASEGT in the germline V gene. CDR3 size: 15 residues.